These 19 T cell receptor beta chains came from one sample sequenced in a study of blood T cell repertoires in COVID-19 (dated by TCRdb to the early 2020s). The library was produced with the immunoSEQ multiplex PCR assay. In TCRdb, the immuneACCESS table is reduced to in-frame sequences with V and J assigned. These tables do not hold every clone; where another copy was compared, an unresolved V gene accounts for under half, and the others remain unexplained. Counted in this sample were 110,000 to 150,000 clones; approximately 78% of them appeared once. About 6% of the sample is taken by the ten largest. Sequencing was performed on PBMCs or T cells enriched from blood (not recorded which). The source is a woman in her forties or fifties who had recovered from COVID-19.

This chain connects TRBV6-6 to TRBJ1-2, with D perhaps matching TRBD1 (5 bases). CDR1 is MNHNY, CDR2 SVGAGI, per germline (reference sequence). Trimming cost V 6 bases and J 3 bases, with 14 bases left between them. This CDR3 has 14 amino acids. CDR3 protein: CASSPRGGYYGYTF. The CDR3 bases are TGTGCCAGCAGCCCCCGGGGGGGATACTATGGCTACACCTTC.

This chain connects TRBV28 to TRBJ1-5; D is possibly TRBD1 (6 bases). Trimming took off 2 bases at V and 10 bases at J, with 15 bases between the two ends. Germline V gene sequence: CDR1 MDHEN, CDR2 SYDVKM. The CDR3 has 14 residues. The CDR3 DNA sequence: TGTGCCAGCAGTTTACTGGGGGCTCACTTACCCCAGCATTTT. It yields the protein CASSLLGAHLPQHF.

This sequence joins TRBV2 and TRBJ1-2; the D gene is possibly TRBD1 (6 bases). The CDR3 spans 12 residues. The V end lost 10 bases, the J end lost 5 bases, and 14 bases lay between the germline ends. Germline CDR1 is SNHLY and CDR2 is FYNNEI. The CDR3 DNA sequence: TGTGCCACCGAGGACAGTTTATATGGCTACACCTTC. This encodes CATEDSLYGYTF.

The CDR3 region has the DNA TGTGCTAGTGGTCGGGGACTAGCGGGGGGCCTGTGGGATGAGCAGTTCTTC. The encoded protein is CASGRGLAGGLWDEQFF. V is TRBV12-5 and J is TRBJ2-1, with 15 positions matching TRBD2. V lost 5 bases to trimming and J lost 8 bases; unmatched junction nucleotides: 10. CDR3 length equals 17 residues. Germline V gene sequence: CDR1 LGHNT, CDR2 FRNRAP.

The chain carries TRBV5-4 and TRBJ2-1; TRBD2 aligns across 12 bases. The germline V gene has CDR1 SGHNT and CDR2 YYREEE (reference sequence). V shed 3 bases, J shed 8 bases, and the junction held 3 bases outside the gene matches. This CDR3 spans 14 amino acids. The chain's CDR3 is CASSSRLAGDEQFF. CDR3 in DNA: TGTGCCAGCAGCTCTCGACTAGCGGGGGATGAGCAGTTCTTC.

CDR3 DNA: TGTGCCAGTAGTATAGGTTCGGGGTTGTTATTCACTGAAGCTTTCTTT. It specifies CASSIGSGLLFTEAFF. The chain uses TRBV19 and TRBJ1-1, with D unresolved. Trimming shortened V by 1 base and J by 4 bases, and 16 bases separated the two germline ends. The CDR3 length is 16 residues. The V gene's germline CDR1 is LNHDA and CDR2 SQIVND (reference sequence).

V and J are TRBV28 and TRBJ2-1; 11 positions agree with TRBD2. The trim removed 6 bases at V and 4 bases at J, leaving 8 bases unmatched. The V gene's germline CDR1 is MDHEN and CDR2 SYDVKM. The length of the CDR3 is 16 residues. CDR3 in amino acids: CASRPLLAGVYNEQFF. CDR3 sequence (DNA): TGTGCCAGCAGGCCCTTACTAGCGGGGGTTTACAATGAGCAGTTCTTC.

The chain has TRBV5-1 and TRBJ2-3; 10 bases are shared with TRBD1. This CDR3 has 14 amino acids. The germline V gene has CDR1 SGHRS and CDR2 YFSETQ. The V segment lost 4 bases and the J segment 6 bases; nucleotides outside the gene matches: 5. The CDR3 loop is CASSQGQGFDTQYF. The DNA of the CDR3 is TGCGCCAGCAGCCAGGGACAGGGGTTTGATACGCAGTATTTT.

This clone has just a few counts. The CDR3 region has the DNA TGTGCCAGCAGTGAACGGGGAGGCGAGACCCAGTACTTC. The encoded protein is CASSERGGETQYF. J is TRBJ2-5 and V is TRBV6-1, with D perhaps TRBD2 (6 bases). The CDR3 spans 13 residues. Germline V gene sequence: CDR1 MNHNS, CDR2 SASEGT. V lost 2 bases and J lost 5, with 9 bases in between.

The J gene is TRBJ1-4, the V gene TRBV2; TRBD1 might be the D (6 bases). Germline V gene lookup returns CDR1 SNHLY and CDR2 FYNNEI. The CDR3 is 15 residues long. Trimming cost V 5 bases and J 3 bases, with 13 bases left between them. As DNA, the CDR3 is TGTGCCAGCAGTTCGGGGGGCGCCCCTAATGAAAAACTGTTTTTT. It yields the protein CASSSGGAPNEKLFF.

This clone was recorded a few times. The chain is built from TRBV5-5 and TRBJ1-3; 8 nucleotides align to TRBD1. This CDR3 has 15 amino acids. Germline CDR1 and CDR2: SGHKS and YYEKEE (reference sequence). With V trimmed by 4 bases and J by 3 bases, 6 bases remained unmatched. The CDR3, as DNA: TGTGCCAGCAGCCCGGCAGGGGGCGGTGGAAACACCATATATTTT. It translates to CASSPAGGGGNTIYF.

This clone was counted between two and nine times. The chain links TRBV30 to TRBJ1-2, with D possibly TRBD1 on 5 matching bases. This CDR3 region has 15 residues. The germline V and J ends were trimmed by 3 bases and 5 bases, with 19 bases remaining between them. CDR1 and CDR2 (germline): GTSNPN, SVGIG (reference sequence). The chain's CDR3 is CAWSERAGMAYGYTF. DNA of the CDR3: TGTGCCTGGAGCGAAAGGGCAGGGATGGCGTATGGCTACACCTTC.

The chain links TRBV28 to TRBJ1-6; D gene ambiguous. CDR1 is MDHEN and CDR2 is SYDVKM in the germline V gene. This CDR3 contains 17 residues. V lost 6 bases and J lost 0, with 15 bases in between. CDR3 region: CASSTRGGSSYNSPLHF. The CDR3 coding sequence is TGTGCCAGCAGCACCCGTGGCGGGAGCTCCTATAATTCACCCCTCCACTTT.

In this sample, this clone turned up a few times. V usage is TRBV5-4 and J usage is TRBJ1-1; D remains unclear. The germline CDR1 and CDR2 sequences are SGHNT and YYREEE (reference sequence). Trimming stripped 0 bases from V and 4 bases from J, with 4 bases between. The CDR3 has 12 amino acids. The CDR3: CASSLVSTEAFF. CDR3 coding DNA: TGTGCCAGCAGCTTGGTCAGCACTGAAGCTTTCTTT.

V usage is TRBV11-2 and J usage is TRBJ1-6; TRBD1 might be the D (5 bases). The CDR3 is 15 amino acids. Trimming took off 1 base at V and 9 bases at J, with 13 bases between the two ends. The germline V gene encodes CDR1 SGHAT and CDR2 FQNNGV. CDR3 sequence: CASSLAPVGASPLHF. The DNA for the CDR3 is TGTGCCAGCAGCTTAGCCCCGGTAGGGGCTTCACCCCTCCACTTT.

The chain employs TRBV7-6 and TRBJ1-1; D may be TRBD1 (5 bases). The CDR3 loop spans 15 amino acids. V gave up 5 bases and J gave up 6 bases, with 19 bases separating them. Germline values: CDR1 SGHVS, CDR2 FNYEAQ. In nucleotides, the CDR3 is TGTGCCAGCAGCCCCCCTATAGCAGGGTCAGCTGAAGCTTTCTTT. It codes for CASSPPIAGSAEAFF.

There are a few counts of this clone. The chain couples TRBV5-1 to TRBJ1-4, with D unclear. Trimming removed 3 bases at V and 3 bases at J, with 9 bases between. The germline V gene encodes CDR1 SGHRS and CDR2 YFSETQ. The CDR3 is 14 residues long. CDR3 in DNA: TGCGCCAGCAGCTCTCCACAGCCTAATGAAAAACTGTTTTTT. Encoded protein: CASSSPQPNEKLFF.

The V call is TRBV2, the J call TRBJ2-7, with unresolved D. The V end lost 5 bases, the J end lost 5 bases, and 7 bases lay between the germline ends. The CDR3 is made up of 11 amino acids. The germline CDR1 and CDR2 sequences are SNHLY and FYNNEI. This CDR3 reads CASSPYDEQYF. The CDR3 DNA reads as TGTGCCAGCAGTCCCTATGACGAGCAGTACTTC.

For this clone: Additional DNA sequences in this sample encode the identical CDR3. This sequence joins TRBV7-2 and TRBJ1-1; 7 bases are a match to TRBD1. Germline values: CDR1 SGHTA, CDR2 FQGNSA. CDR3 length: 15 residues. With V trimmed by 1 base and J by 2 bases, 4 bases remained unmatched. The CDR3 is CASSLGGGGNTEAFF. DNA of the CDR3: TGTGCCAGCAGCTTAGGTGGAGGGGGCAACACTGAAGCTTTCTTT.